This T cell receptor (beta chain) was recovered during a study of T cell responses to AZD1222 COVID-19 vaccine. The germline V gene has CDR1 SGHAT and CDR2 FQNNGV. Germline trimming cut 1 base from V and 6 bases from J; bases unmatched to any gene: 9. CDR3 length: 15 residues. Data came from immunoSEQ multiplex PCR; TCRdb stores just in-frame clones and leaves some out. The repertoire includes approximately 150,000 clones, approximately 91% of them detected once, and 1.9% sits in the top ten. Sequencing used peripheral blood, obtained 28 days after the second AZD1222 dose. This sequence originates from an adult who received the AZD1222 COVID-19 vaccine. This rearrangement joins TRBV11-2 to TRBJ2-7, with 7 nucleotides matching TRBD2. CDR3 protein: CASSLAGGREGEQYF. In DNA, the CDR3 is TGTGCCAGCAGCTTAGCGGGCGGTAGGGAGGGCGAGCAGTACTTC.